Shown below are 13 T cell receptor beta chains from a single sample sequenced in a study of vaccination effects on CD4 cells after COVID-19. Sequencing was preceded by expansion of antigen-specific CD4+ T cells with viral peptide pools in the ViraFEST assay. Cells that had been cultured for 10 days were the source of isolated CD4+ T cells. No antigen has been assigned to these receptors. TCRdb keeps only in-frame clones here, not all; method: immunoSEQ multiplex PCR. The sample lists tens of thousands of clones, 65% to 90% occurring once. The source material was CD4+ T cells from PBMCs cultured with HCoV-229E spike peptides, sampled before COVID-19 vaccination. The receptor source for this set is a human donor who received a COVID-19 vaccine.

This sequence joins TRBV5-8 and TRBJ2-1; the D gene could be TRBD1 or TRBD2 (5 bases each). Germline V gives CDR1 SGHTS, CDR2 YDEGEE. The V end lost 4 bases, the J end lost 5 bases, and 16 bases lay between the germline ends. This CDR3 is 15 amino acids long. The CDR3 sequence: CASSGAGTGNNEQFF. CDR3 nucleotide sequence: TGTGCCAGCAGCGGGGCCGGGACGGGAAACAATGAGCAGTTCTTC. Looking up the rest from reference TRBV5-8 and TRBJ2-1 gives the full variable domain: EAGVTQSPTHLIKTRGQQATLRCSPISGHTSVYWYQQALGLGLQFLLWYDEGEERNRGNFPPRFSGRQFPNYSSELNVNALELEDSALYLCASSGAGTGNNEQFFGPGTRLTVL.

This clone turned up a few times. The chain recombines TRBV19 with TRBJ1-5; 12 bases match TRBD1. CDR1 is LNHDA and CDR2 is SQIVND in the germline V gene (reference sequence). There are 14 residues in the CDR3. J gave up 7 bases and V 4 bases, and 2 bases lay outside the gene matches. CDR3 residues: CASSRGTGGQPQHF. The CDR3, as DNA: TGTGCCAGTAGTAGGGGGACAGGGGGCCAGCCCCAGCATTTT.

The rearrangement joins TRBV7-3 to TRBJ2-5; D possibly corresponds to TRBD1 (5 bases). V was cut by 5 bases and J by 2 bases, with 18 bases left in between. CDR3 size: 16 residues. Looked up from germline, CDR1 is SGHTA and CDR2 is FQGTGA. The CDR3 loop reads CASSPRQTGLQETQYF. CDR3 sequence (DNA): TGTGCCAGCAGCCCACGACAAACAGGATTACAAGAGACCCAGTACTTC.

V gene TRBV18 combines with J gene TRBJ1-2, with 7 bases aligning to TRBD1. There are 14 residues in the CDR3. Germline V lookup: CDR1 KGHSH, CDR2 LQKENI. V was pared by 5 bases and J by 1 base, with 4 bases of the junction left unmatched. In DNA form, the CDR3 reads TGTGCCAGCTCATTAGACAGGGTTAACTATGGCTACACCTTC. Translating gives CASSLDRVNYGYTF.

The chain recombines TRBV10-3 with TRBJ2-5; D not certain. The V end lost 10 bases, the J end lost 0 bases, and 12 bases lay between the germline ends. The CDR3 totals 13 residues. Germline V gene data show CDR1 as ENHRY and CDR2 as SYGVKD. CDR3 amino acids: CATAGRDQETQYF. CDR3 nucleotides: TGTGCCACCGCCGGTAGGGACCAAGAGACCCAGTACTTC.

The sample holds one count of this clone. This rearrangement joins TRBV4-3 to TRBJ1-2, with D hard to call. The V end was cut by 1 base, the J end by 4 bases, with 10 bases between. The CDR3 is made up of 14 amino acids. Germline CDR1 LGHNA, CDR2 YSLEER. CDR3 region: CASSQGIGSYGYTF. CDR3 coding DNA: TGCGCCAGCAGCCAAGGGATCGGCAGCTATGGCTACACCTTC.

The genes are TRBV24-1 and TRBJ2-5, with D possibly TRBD2 on 6 matching bases. This CDR3 has 15 residues. Per germline, CDR1 KGHDR and CDR2 SFDVKD. Trimming removed 2 bases at V and 7 bases at J, with 16 bases between. CDR3 region: CATSDSLSGWWTQYF. CDR3 nucleotides: TGTGCCACCAGTGATTCGTTAAGCGGGTGGTGGACCCAGTACTTC.

In this sample, this clone turned up a few times. The rearrangement joins TRBV6-6 to TRBJ1-5; D is possibly TRBD1 (5 bases). Deletions cut 6 bases from V and 0 bases from J, with 15 bases between. This CDR3 is 16 amino acids long. Per germline, CDR1 MNHNY and CDR2 SVGAGI (reference sequence). CDR3 residues: CASSWGGPSSNQPQHF. Written as DNA, the CDR3 is TGTGCCAGCAGCTGGGGGGGACCTAGTAGCAATCAGCCCCAGCATTTT.

This clone was counted a few times. Here the CDR3 reads CASSFRAGTEAFF. The CDR3 DNA follows: TGTGCCAGCAGTTTTCGGGCGGGAACTGAAGCTTTCTTT. The chain employs TRBV12-3 or TRBV12-4 and TRBJ1-1; D remains unclear. The CDR3 extends over 13 amino acids. V was shortened by 3 bases and J by 5 bases, with 10 bases between the two germline ends.

This clone was seen only a few times. J is TRBJ1-6 and V is TRBV19, with D perhaps matching TRBD1 (5 bases). Germline CDR1 LNHDA, CDR2 SQIVND (reference sequence). V dropped 4 bases and J dropped 5 bases, with 15 bases sitting between them. The CDR3 is made up of 16 amino acids. This chain's CDR3 is CASSTEHEGNNSPLHF. Written as DNA, the CDR3 is TGTGCCAGTAGTACGGAACACGAGGGGAATAATTCACCCCTCCACTTT.

The chain combines TRBV5-1 with TRBJ1-4, with 9 bases identical to TRBD1. V shed 3 bases, J shed 0 bases, and the junction held 12 bases outside the gene matches. Germline V gives CDR1 SGHRS, CDR2 YFSETQ. This CDR3 has 19 amino acids. The CDR3 region is CASSSRESTGGSTNEKLFF. Written as DNA, the CDR3 is TGCGCCAGCAGCTCCCGTGAATCGACAGGGGGATCAACTAATGAAAAACTGTTTTTT.

This chain joins TRBV4-1 and TRBJ2-3, with D unresolved. Trimming took 1 base from V and 4 from J, leaving 0 bases between them. The CDR3 is 11 residues long. Germline V gene lookup returns CDR1 MGHRA and CDR2 YSYEKL. DNA of the CDR3: TGCGCCAGCAGCCAAGCAGATACGCAGTATTTT. Translation: CASSQADTQYF.

The V gene is TRBV30, the J gene TRBJ1-2; the D gene is possibly TRBD1 (6 bases). The V gene lost 6 bases and the J gene lost 2 bases, with 13 bases spanning the gap. CDR1 and CDR2 from the germline V gene are GTSNPN and SVGIG (reference sequence). The CDR3 length is 13 residues. CDR3 residues: CACHRVVNYGYTF. As DNA, the CDR3 is TGTGCCTGCCACAGGGTCGTGAACTATGGCTACACCTTC. Supplemented by reference TRBV30 and TRBJ1-2, the full variable domain reads SQTIHQWPATLVQPVGSPLSLECTVEGTSNPNLYWYRQAAGRGLQLLFYSVGIGQISSEVPQNLSASRPQDRQFILSSKKLLLSDSGFYLCACHRVVNYGYTFGSGTRLTVV.